Below are 2 T cell receptor beta chains sequenced from a single sample in a study of cytomegalovirus exposure and HLA in healthy donors. PCR amplification relied on 60 Vbeta primers (plus 13 Jbeta primers). Produced via immunoSEQ multiplex PCR; TCRdb's table is partial and in-frame only. The data hold about 100,000 clones, with roughly 80% observed a single time. Sample: PBMCs. The receptors here all came from a man in his forties or fifties in good health and CMV-seropositive.

J is TRBJ2-5 and V is TRBV30; TRBD2 might be the D (5 bases). The V gene's germline CDR1 is GTSNPN and CDR2 SVGIG (reference sequence). V lost 5 bases, J lost 6 bases, and 13 bases lay in between. This CDR3 comprises 12 residues. In nucleotides, the CDR3 is TGTGCCTGGCTATCGGGGTCCCAGACCCAGTACTTC. This codes for CAWLSGSQTQYF.

V is TRBV5-1 and J is TRBJ2-7; perhaps TRBD2 as D (6 bases). From germline, CDR1 is SGHRS and CDR2 YFSETQ. The CDR3 is 14 residues long. The V end lost 4 bases, the J end lost 6 bases, and 17 bases lay between the germline ends. CDR3 DNA sequence: TGCGCCAGCAGCGCCGGGACTGGATACAGCGAGCAGTACTTC. It encodes CASSAGTGYSEQYF.